What follows are 27 T cell receptor beta chains derived from one specimen sequenced in a study of somatic mutations in cytotoxic T cells in rheumatoid arthritis. Repertoires were generated with immunoSEQ multiplex PCR, while TCRdb's copy carries only in-frame clones and drops some. In the table there are about 19,000 clones, approximately 87% of which are singletons. Sample: CD8+ T cells sorted from blood. The receptors derive from a man aged 35-49 years in good health.

The CDR3 sequence: CASSSSGTSFSYEQYF. In DNA, the CDR3 is TGTGCCAGCAGTTCATCTGGGACTAGCTTCTCCTACGAGCAGTACTTC. The V and J genes are TRBV27 and TRBJ2-7; 9 nucleotides align to TRBD2. Germline CDR1 and CDR2: MNHEY and SMNVEV (reference sequence). The junction had 7 bases not matched to a gene; V was cut back by 4 bases and J by 0 bases. CDR3 length: 16 residues.

The DNA for the CDR3 is TGTGCCAGCATGGCAAGGGCCGGGGCCGATCAGGTAACACCCTACGGCTGGCTAGAGACCCAGTACTTC. It translates to CASMARAGADQVTPYGWLETQYF. The gene calls are TRBV27 and TRBJ2-5; D may be TRBD1 or TRBD2 (5 bases each). V gave up 7 bases and J gave up 4 bases, with 43 bases separating them. Germline V lookup: CDR1 MNHEY, CDR2 SMNVEV (reference sequence). This CDR3 comprises 23 residues.

This clone ranks as medium-sized. The chain has TRBV30 and TRBJ2-5; the match to TRBD1 covers 9 bases. V gave up 5 bases and J gave up 5 bases; unmatched junction bases: 9. Germline CDR1 is GTSNPN and CDR2 is SVGIG (reference sequence). The CDR3 is made up of 14 amino acids. The CDR3 region is CAWATGTGRETQYF. DNA of the CDR3: TGTGCCTGGGCGACCGGGACAGGGAGGGAGACCCAGTACTTC.

This chain joins TRBV30 and TRBJ2-5; D is unclear. V shed 4 bases and J shed 2 bases, with 8 bases lying between them. This CDR3 contains 12 residues. Germline V CDR1 and CDR2: GTSNPN, SVGIG (reference sequence). The CDR3 region is CAWKVGQETQYF. DNA of the CDR3: TGTGCCTGGAAGGTGGGGCAAGAGACCCAGTACTTC. The full variable domain, rest sourced from reference TRBV30 and TRBJ2-5, is SQTIHQWPATLVQPVGSPLSLECTVEGTSNPNLYWYRQAAGRGLQLLFYSVGIGQISSEVPQNLSASRPQDRQFILSSKKLLLSDSGFYLCAWKVGQETQYFGPGTRLLVL.

The rearrangement uses TRBV9 and TRBJ2-3; D uncertain. Trimming cost V 0 bases and J 5 bases, with 4 bases left between them. CDR3 length: 12 amino acids. Per germline, CDR1 SGDLS and CDR2 YYNGEE. CDR3 nucleotide sequence: TGTGCCAGCAGCGTAGGGGGAGATACGCAGTATTTT. Amino acid sequence: CASSVGGDTQYF.

V usage is TRBV10-3 and J usage is TRBJ2-7; 8 nucleotides align to TRBD2. CDR3 size: 14 residues. Losses at the gene ends were 3 bases for V and 5 bases for J; bases not matched to a gene: 6. Germline lookup yields CDR1 ENHRY and CDR2 SYGVKD. Here the CDR3 reads CAISDPAGVDEQYF. The CDR3 nucleotides are TGTGCCATCAGTGATCCAGCGGGAGTGGACGAGCAGTACTTC.

This clone was observed a single time. The chain couples TRBV27 to TRBJ1-2; D remains ambiguous. The CDR3 runs to 16 residues. Trimming left V 0 bases short and J 8 bases short, with 19 bases between. Germline V CDR1 and CDR2: MNHEY, SMNVEV (reference sequence). The CDR3 DNA is TGTGCCAGCAGTTTATCGTTCGGGAGGGATCTTGGGGGCTACACCTTC. The encoded protein is CASSLSFGRDLGGYTF.

The chain employs TRBV7-8 and TRBJ2-5, with D perhaps TRBD1 or TRBD2 (5 bases each). The end of the DNA fits TRBJ2-7 better, so the J call may be wrong. The CDR3 sequence is 14 residues long. Germline CDR1 SGHVS, CDR2 FQNEAQ. The CDR3 spells CASSLASRGYEQYF. The CDR3 DNA sequence: TGTGCCAGCAGCTTAGCGTCGAGGGGCTACGAGCAGTACTTC.

The rearrangement links TRBV27 to TRBJ2-2; D is unresolved. V gave up 6 bases and J gave up 1 base, with 3 bases separating them. This CDR3 spans 12 amino acids. Germline CDR1 MNHEY, CDR2 SMNVEV (reference sequence). In DNA, the CDR3 is TGTGCCAGCAGCGAGAACACCGGGGAGCTGTTTTTT. Protein: CASSENTGELFF.

The chain links TRBV21-1 to TRBJ2-7. TRBV21-1 is recorded as a pseudogene. CDR3 size: 11 residues. This chain's CDR3 is CASSKVYEQYF. CDR3 DNA sequence: TGTGCCAGCAGCAAAGTTTACGAGCAGTACTTC.

The chain carries TRBV28 and TRBJ2-7, with 8 bases matching TRBD2. CDR3 size: 14 residues. Germline values: CDR1 MDHEN, CDR2 SYDVKM. V lost 6 bases to trimming and J lost 0 bases; unmatched junction nucleotides: 4. This CDR3 is CASSTLADSYEQYF. As DNA, the CDR3 is TGTGCCAGCAGCACACTAGCGGACTCCTACGAGCAGTACTTC.

The gene calls are TRBV27 and TRBJ1-2; TRBD1 agrees at 7 bases. There are 15 residues in the CDR3. The germline V gene encodes CDR1 MNHEY and CDR2 SMNVEV (reference sequence). V shed 6 bases, J shed 0 bases, and the junction held 7 bases outside the gene matches. CDR3 in DNA: TGTGCCAGCAGCGGCCGGGACAGTCCTAACTATGGCTACACCTTC. Amino acids: CASSGRDSPNYGYTF.

The genes are TRBV5-6 and TRBJ1-2; D is uncertain. Trimming stripped 0 bases from V and 3 bases from J, with 9 bases between. The CDR3 loop spans 14 amino acids. Germline lookup yields CDR1 SGHDT and CDR2 YYEEEE. The CDR3 protein is CASSLGVHDYGYTF. The CDR3 DNA is TGTGCCAGCAGCTTGGGGGTCCACGACTATGGCTACACCTTC.

V usage is TRBV4-3 and J usage is TRBJ2-7; the D gene is possibly TRBD2 (7 bases). The CDR3 length is 13 residues. Trimming left V 4 bases short and J 3 bases short, with 10 bases between. CDR1 LGHNA and CDR2 YSLEER come from the germline V gene. The CDR3 region is CASSRGGDYEQYF. CDR3 nucleotide sequence: TGCGCCAGCAGCCGAGGGGGGGACTACGAGCAGTACTTC.

The chain combines TRBV9 with TRBJ2-3; TRBD2 matches 14 bases. This CDR3 has 19 amino acids. The germline V gene has CDR1 SGDLS and CDR2 YYNGEE. The V segment lost 3 bases and the J segment 3 bases; nucleotides outside the gene matches: 12. CDR3 coding DNA: TGTGCCAGCAGCGGGGATCCGGGACTAGCGGGAGTGGTGACAGATACGCAGTATTTT. It encodes CASSGDPGLAGVVTDTQYF. Full variable domain (remainder filled in from reference TRBV9 and TRBJ2-3): DSGVTQTPKHLITATGQRVTLRCSPRSGDLSVYWYQQSLDQGLQFLIQYYNGEERAKGNILERFSAQQFPDLHSELNLSSLELGDSALYFCASSGDPGLAGVVTDTQYFGPGTRLTVL.

The chain is built from TRBV7-8 and TRBJ2-5; 8 nucleotides match TRBD1. V lost 0 bases, J lost 7 bases, and 4 bases stayed unmatched. This CDR3 region has 14 residues. Germline CDR1 reads SGHVS; CDR2 reads FQNEAQ. The CDR3 is CASSLAGQGGTQYF. Here the CDR3 DNA reads TGTGCCAGCAGCTTAGCAGGACAGGGCGGGACCCAGTACTTC.

This chain links TRBV29-1 with TRBJ2-1; D may be TRBD1 (6 bases). V gave up 2 bases and J gave up 0 bases, with 11 bases separating them. The CDR3 contains 15 residues. CDR1 SQVTM and CDR2 ANQGSEA come from the germline V gene. CDR3 in DNA: TGCAGCGTTGAAACAGGGTCCCCCTCCTACAATGAGCAGTTCTTC. It is translated as CSVETGSPSYNEQFF.

In its sample, this clone ranks as medium-sized (0.01 to 0.1%). The chain combines TRBV27 with TRBJ2-1; D is possibly TRBD2 (6 bases). CDR1 is MNHEY and CDR2 is SMNVEV in the germline V gene (reference sequence). The CDR3 runs 14 residues. Trimming shortened V by 6 bases and J by 5 bases, and 14 bases separated the two germline ends. CDR3 sequence: CASSTGGVNNEQFF. CDR3 in DNA: TGTGCCAGCAGCACCGGGGGTGTGAACAATGAGCAGTTCTTC.

The V gene is TRBV27, the J gene TRBJ2-2, with D perhaps matching TRBD2 (6 bases). V gave up 11 bases and J gave up 5 bases, with 21 bases separating them. Germline V CDR1 and CDR2: MNHEY, SMNVEV (reference sequence). This CDR3 region has 15 residues. The CDR3 DNA is TGTGCCGTCGGAGGAGGTGACCGGGGGACCGGGGAGCTGTTTTTT. It translates to CAVGGGDRGTGELFF.

The V call is TRBV19, the J call TRBJ1-2; 7 bases agree with TRBD1. Germline V gene data show CDR1 as LNHDA and CDR2 as SQIVND (reference sequence). V trimming: 8 bases; J trimming: 1 base; junction bases outside the gene matches: 10. CDR3 length equals 15 residues. CDR3 in DNA: TGTGCCAGTTCCTTCCCAGGGGGGTTTAACTATGGCTACACCTTC. Protein product: CASSFPGGFNYGYTF.

The chain has TRBV30 and TRBJ2-7; 7 nucleotides match TRBD1. Per germline, CDR1 GTSNPN and CDR2 SVGIG (reference sequence). The CDR3 consists of 15 residues. V trimming: 1 base; J trimming: 3 bases; junction bases outside the gene matches: 9. As DNA, the CDR3 is TGTGCCTGGAGTGAGACAGGGTCCCCCTACTACGAGCAGTACTTC. This translates into CAWSETGSPYYEQYF.

The chain has TRBV27 and TRBJ2-6; 9 bases are a match to TRBD2. Germline V gives CDR1 MNHEY, CDR2 SMNVEV (reference sequence). J lost 2 bases, V lost 3 bases, and 11 bases had no gene match. The CDR3 consists of 19 residues. The CDR3 DNA reads as TGTGCCAGCAGTTTGTCCGTGCGGGAGGGCCTAGCTGGGGCCAACGTCCTGACTTTC. This encodes CASSLSVREGLAGANVLTF.

This chain connects TRBV28 to TRBJ1-6; the D gene is possibly TRBD1 (5 bases). The V gene lost 4 bases and the J gene lost 3 bases, with 13 bases spanning the gap. This CDR3 comprises 16 residues. CDR1 is MDHEN, CDR2 SYDVKM, per germline. CDR3 DNA sequence: TGTGCCAGCAGTTCTTTCGACAGCTACTATAATTCACCCCTCCACTTT. Translating gives CASSSFDSYYNSPLHF.

This clone occurred once. The chain joins TRBV27 to TRBJ1-3; D call uncertain. The germline V and J ends were trimmed by 7 bases and 3 bases, with 4 bases remaining between them. Germline assignment: CDR1 MNHEY and CDR2 SMNVEV (reference sequence). CDR3 length: 11 residues. DNA of the CDR3: TGTGCCAGCACAGATGGAAACACCATATATTTT. It translates to CASTDGNTIYF.

The V gene is TRBV30, the J gene TRBJ2-1; D gene unclear. The CDR3 covers 10 residues. Between the trimmed V and J ends, which lost 7 bases and 7 bases, there was a span of 8 bases. Germline CDR1 reads GTSNPN; CDR2 reads SVGIG (reference sequence). For the CDR3, the DNA is TGTGCCTTATTTGGAAATGAGCAGTTCTTC. This translates into CALFGNEQFF.

The chain combines TRBV28 with TRBJ2-4; 9 positions match TRBD1. With V trimmed by 2 bases and J by 4 bases, 3 bases remained unmatched. Germline CDR1 reads MDHEN; CDR2 reads SYDVKM. CDR3 length: 15 residues. The CDR3: CASSLGTGTKNIQYF. CDR3 in DNA: TGTGCCAGCAGTTTAGGGACAGGGACAAAAAACATTCAGTACTTC.

This clone was counted once. The V and J genes are TRBV6-5 and TRBJ1-3; D remains ambiguous. The CDR3 totals 16 residues. V was trimmed by 0 bases and J by 2 bases, leaving 11 bases between them. Germline CDR1 reads MNHEY; CDR2 reads SVGAGI. CDR3: CASSYSASPPGNTIYF. As DNA, the CDR3 is TGTGCCAGCAGTTACTCGGCATCCCCGCCTGGAAACACCATATATTTT.